This TCR beta chain was captured in a study of Graves' ophthalmopathy and Graves' hyperthyroidism. Overall study context: Samples of peripheral blood were obtained at initial diagnosis, prior to treatment of any kind. Study-wide findings and caveats: The model reached approximately 70% sensitivity and 72.22% specificity for predicting ophthalmopathy progression.

Orbital computed tomography, together with clinical symptoms, serum thyroxine, TRAb and thyroid ultrasound, was used for diagnosis. In its sample, this clonotype was seen many times. Its matching antigen is unknown. Trimming pared 1 base from V and 0 bases from J, leaving 9 bases between. Germline V gene sequence: CDR1 SGHAT, CDR2 FQDESV (reference sequence). The CDR3 sequence is 15 residues long. Amplified material comprised TCR beta CDR3 regions derived from RNA transcripts. Investigators did first-round RT-PCR with HTBI primers, then second-round multiplex PCR. TCRdb called the multiplex PCR reads again in MiXCR, with one record for every CDR3 protein. The sample lists 220,000 or so distinct CDR3 sequences; about a fifth were seen once.

The gene calls are TRBV11-1 and TRBJ1-1; D is ambiguous. Sequenced sample: peripheral blood. The source of this sequence is a woman between 50 and 59 years old with Graves' ophthalmopathy. CDR3 residues: CASSLGSQLNTEAFF. CDR3 nucleotide sequence: TGTGCCAGCAGCTTAGGATCACAACTGAACACTGAAGCTTTCTTT.